A selection of T cell receptor beta chains follows, all from one sample in a study of blood T cell repertoires in COVID-19. Data came from immunoSEQ multiplex PCR; TCRdb stores just in-frame clones and leaves some out. The table shows 65,000 to 90,000 clones, with roughly four fifths occurring only once. The sequenced sample consisted of peripheral blood. The receptors stem from a woman aged 55-69 years with acute or convalescent COVID-19. Both conserved end residues are part of each CDR3. Fields, in order: CDR3 protein, CDR3 DNA, clone size, D gene, V gene, J gene. A D gene is named only where the DNA matches it firmly. Expanded clones get a size class; other rows say once, few or many, or leave the size out.

cdr3_aa: CASKSVNTEAFF
cdr3_nt: TGTGCCAGCAAGAGCGTGAACACTGAAGCTTTCTTT
clone_size: .
d_call: .
v_call: TRBV28
j_call: TRBJ1-1

cdr3_aa: CSVQDGRYGYTF
cdr3_nt: TGCAGCGTTCAGGACGGGAGATATGGCTACACCTTC
clone_size: .
d_call: .
v_call: TRBV29-1
j_call: TRBJ1-2

cdr3_aa: CASATGQGITGELFF
cdr3_nt: TGTGCCAGCGCCACGGGACAGGGAATCACCGGGGAGCTGTTTTTT
clone_size: .
d_call: TRBD1
v_call: TRBV6-5
j_call: TRBJ2-2

cdr3_aa: CASSARAAGTGELFF
cdr3_nt: TGTGCCAGCAGCGCCAGGGCTGCAGGCACCGGGGAGCTGTTTTTT
clone_size: .
d_call: .
v_call: TRBV7-9
j_call: TRBJ2-2

cdr3_aa: CSVEVGTGTYEQYF
cdr3_nt: TGCAGCGTTGAGGTAGGGACAGGCACCTACGAGCAGTACTTC
clone_size: .
d_call: TRBD1
v_call: TRBV29-1
j_call: TRBJ2-7

cdr3_aa: CAWSGLAGTSYEQYF
cdr3_nt: TGTGCCTGGAGTGGACTAGCGGGGACCTCCTACGAGCAGTACTTC
clone_size: .
d_call: TRBD2
v_call: TRBV30
j_call: TRBJ2-7

cdr3_aa: CASSTDRMNTEAFF
cdr3_nt: TGCGCCAGCAGCACGGACAGGATGAACACTGAAGCTTTCTTT
clone_size: .
d_call: TRBD1
v_call: TRBV5-1
j_call: TRBJ1-1

cdr3_aa: CASSVGIGLNTEAFF
cdr3_nt: TGTGCCAGCAGCGTCGGGATAGGCTTGAACACTGAAGCTTTCTTT
clone_size: .
d_call: .
v_call: TRBV9
j_call: TRBJ1-1

cdr3_aa: CASSHPNARAYGYTF
cdr3_nt: TGTGCCAGCAGCCACCCAAACGCGCGGGCCTATGGCTACACCTTC
clone_size: .
d_call: .
v_call: TRBV3-1/TRBV3-2
j_call: TRBJ1-2

cdr3_aa: CAWSTKGGVGGYTF
cdr3_nt: TGTGCCTGGAGTACCAAAGGAGGGGTGGGTGGCTACACCTTC
clone_size: .
d_call: .
v_call: TRBV30
j_call: TRBJ1-2

cdr3_aa: CASSYSGQAPYGYTF
cdr3_nt: TGTGCCAGCAGCTATTCTGGACAAGCACCTTATGGCTACACCTTC
clone_size: once
d_call: .
v_call: TRBV6-2/TRBV6-3
j_call: TRBJ1-2

cdr3_aa: CASSQFDSFNSPLHF
cdr3_nt: TGCGCCAGCAGTCAATTCGACAGTTTTAATTCACCCCTCCACTTT
clone_size: .
d_call: .
v_call: TRBV23-1
j_call: TRBJ1-6

cdr3_aa: CSASRSGNTEAFF
cdr3_nt: TGCAGTGCTAGTCGATCGGGGAACACTGAAGCTTTCTTT
clone_size: .
d_call: .
v_call: TRBV20-1
j_call: TRBJ1-1

cdr3_aa: CASSLGSGGAADTQYF
cdr3_nt: TGTGCCAGCAGCTTGGGCAGCGGGGGGGCCGCAGATACGCAGTATTTT
clone_size: .
d_call: TRBD2
v_call: TRBV5-8
j_call: TRBJ2-3

cdr3_aa: CASSLVVVQGGSPLHF
cdr3_nt: TGCGCCAGCAGCTTGGTTGTCGTTCAAGGGGGTTCACCCCTCCACTTT
clone_size: .
d_call: .
v_call: TRBV5-1
j_call: TRBJ1-6

cdr3_aa: CASSLAWRDQPQHF
cdr3_nt: TGTGCCAGCAGCTTGGCTTGGAGGGATCAGCCCCAGCATTTT
clone_size: .
d_call: .
v_call: TRBV5-5
j_call: TRBJ1-5

cdr3_aa: CASSIDGPLAGAYEQYF
cdr3_nt: TGTGCCAGTAGTATAGATGGACCCTTAGCGGGAGCCTACGAGCAGTACTTC
clone_size: .
d_call: TRBD2
v_call: TRBV19
j_call: TRBJ2-7

cdr3_aa: CASSGSSDSRNTIYF
cdr3_nt: TGTGCCAGTAGCGGTAGCTCGGACAGCAGAAACACCATATATTTT
clone_size: .
d_call: .
v_call: TRBV19
j_call: TRBJ1-3

cdr3_aa: CASRQGEGSYGYTF
cdr3_nt: TGCGCCAGCAGACAGGGCGAAGGAAGCTATGGCTACACCTTC
clone_size: .
d_call: .
v_call: TRBV5-1
j_call: TRBJ1-2

cdr3_aa: CASSLGLRYEQYF
cdr3_nt: TGTGCCAGCAGCTTAGGACTAAGGTACGAGCAGTACTTC
clone_size: .
d_call: .
v_call: TRBV11-2
j_call: TRBJ2-7

cdr3_aa: CASIMGLAGAINEQFF
cdr3_nt: TGTGCCAGCATAATGGGACTAGCGGGGGCTATCAATGAGCAGTTCTTC
clone_size: .
d_call: TRBD2
v_call: TRBV2
j_call: TRBJ2-1

cdr3_aa: CASRQGAGTEAFF
cdr3_nt: TGTGCCAGCAGACAGGGGGCGGGCACTGAAGCTTTCTTT
clone_size: few
d_call: TRBD1
v_call: TRBV25-1
j_call: TRBJ1-1

cdr3_aa: CASSQYHRAMETEAFF
cdr3_nt: TGCGCCAGCAGTCAATACCACAGGGCAATGGAAACTGAAGCTTTCTTT
clone_size: few
d_call: .
v_call: TRBV23-1
j_call: TRBJ1-1

cdr3_aa: CASSSSRTGGTEAFF
cdr3_nt: TGTGCCAGCAGTAGTTCGAGGACAGGGGGCACTGAAGCTTTCTTT
clone_size: .
d_call: TRBD1
v_call: TRBV2
j_call: TRBJ1-1

cdr3_aa: CAISVGVGNTEAFF
cdr3_nt: TGTGCCATCAGTGTCGGGGTGGGGAACACTGAAGCTTTCTTT
clone_size: few
d_call: .
v_call: TRBV10-3
j_call: TRBJ1-1

cdr3_aa: CARSLVSTGDEKLFF
cdr3_nt: TGTGCCAGAAGCTTGGTTTCGACAGGGGACGAAAAACTGTTTTTT
clone_size: .
d_call: TRBD1
v_call: TRBV5-3
j_call: TRBJ1-4

cdr3_aa: CATGTGGYGNTIYF
cdr3_nt: TGTGCCACCGGGACAGGGGGGTACGGAAACACCATATATTTT
clone_size: .
d_call: TRBD1
v_call: TRBV10-3
j_call: TRBJ1-3

cdr3_aa: CASSSMGLAGDEQFF
cdr3_nt: TGTGCCAGCAGTAGCATGGGACTAGCGGGAGATGAGCAGTTCTTC
clone_size: .
d_call: TRBD2
v_call: TRBV6-4
j_call: TRBJ2-1

cdr3_aa: CASSPATSSYEQYF
cdr3_nt: TGTGCCAGCTCACCCGCGACTAGCTCCTACGAGCAGTACTTC
clone_size: .
d_call: .
v_call: TRBV18
j_call: TRBJ2-7

cdr3_aa: CASCRGQDNQPQHF
cdr3_nt: TGTGCCAGCTGCCGTGGACAGGACAATCAGCCCCAGCATTTT
clone_size: .
d_call: TRBD1
v_call: TRBV28
j_call: TRBJ1-5

cdr3_aa: CASKTSGGDTQYF
cdr3_nt: TGTGCCAGCAAGACTAGCGGGGGAGATACGCAGTATTTT
clone_size: .
d_call: TRBD2
v_call: TRBV2
j_call: TRBJ2-3

cdr3_aa: CASSEAGEQFF
cdr3_nt: TGTGCCAGCAGCGAGGCGGGCGAGCAGTTCTTC
clone_size: .
d_call: .
v_call: TRBV13
j_call: TRBJ2-1

cdr3_aa: CASSVDTSGRSYNEQFF
cdr3_nt: TGTGCCAGCAGCGTAGATACTAGCGGGAGATCCTACAATGAGCAGTTCTTC
clone_size: .
d_call: TRBD2
v_call: TRBV9
j_call: TRBJ2-1

cdr3_aa: CASSLEPGSKAFF
cdr3_nt: TGTGCCAGCAGCTTAGAGCCCGGTTCGAAGGCTTTCTTT
clone_size: .
d_call: .
v_call: TRBV11-2
j_call: TRBJ1-1

cdr3_aa: CASSFGPGRAFF
cdr3_nt: TGTGCCAGCAGTTTCGGACCCGGGAGGGCTTTCTTT
clone_size: few
d_call: .
v_call: TRBV12-3/TRBV12-4
j_call: TRBJ1-1

cdr3_aa: CASSLQINNSPLHF
cdr3_nt: TGTGCCAGCAGTTTACAGATAAATAATTCACCCCTCCACTTT
clone_size: .
d_call: .
v_call: TRBV6-5
j_call: TRBJ1-6

cdr3_aa: CASSLGTSTDTQYF
cdr3_nt: TGTGCCAGCAGCTTAGGGACTAGCACAGATACGCAGTATTTT
clone_size: .
d_call: .
v_call: TRBV7-2
j_call: TRBJ2-3

cdr3_aa: CASSLFPDLRNSPLHF
cdr3_nt: TGTGCCAGCAGTTTATTTCCCGATCTCAGGAATTCACCCCTCCACTTT
clone_size: .
d_call: .
v_call: TRBV27
j_call: TRBJ1-6

cdr3_aa: CASSARDRANAYTEAFF
cdr3_nt: TGTGCCAGCAGCGCCCGGGACAGGGCCAATGCGTACACTGAAGCTTTCTTT
clone_size: .
d_call: TRBD1
v_call: TRBV9
j_call: TRBJ1-1

cdr3_aa: CASSLGTGNQPQHF
cdr3_nt: TGTGCCAGCTCGCTTGGGACAGGCAATCAGCCCCAGCATTTT
clone_size: .
d_call: TRBD1
v_call: TRBV18
j_call: TRBJ1-5

cdr3_aa: CASIDRGLIYEQYF
cdr3_nt: TGTGCCAGCATCGACAGGGGTTTGATCTACGAGCAGTACTTC
clone_size: .
d_call: TRBD1
v_call: TRBV28
j_call: TRBJ2-7

cdr3_aa: CASSLGLAGGTDTQYF
cdr3_nt: TGTGCCAGCAGTTTGGGACTAGCGGGCGGCACAGATACGCAGTATTTT
clone_size: once
d_call: TRBD2
v_call: TRBV6-5
j_call: TRBJ2-3

cdr3_aa: CAWSAGWQADEQYF
cdr3_nt: TGTGCCTGGAGTGCCGGCTGGCAGGCCGACGAGCAGTACTTC
clone_size: .
d_call: .
v_call: TRBV30
j_call: TRBJ2-7

cdr3_aa: CASSFLESETQYF
cdr3_nt: TGTGCCAGCAGTTTCCTAGAGTCGGAGACCCAGTACTTC
clone_size: .
d_call: .
v_call: TRBV6-6
j_call: TRBJ2-5

cdr3_aa: CASSWAQGGGSYEQYF
cdr3_nt: TGTGCCAGCAGCTGGGCGCAGGGGGGTGGCTCCTACGAGCAGTACTTC
clone_size: .
d_call: .
v_call: TRBV5-4
j_call: TRBJ2-7

cdr3_aa: CASSEEGFSPLHF
cdr3_nt: TGTGCCAGCAGTGAGGAGGGGTTCTCACCCCTCCACTTT
clone_size: .
d_call: .
v_call: TRBV2
j_call: TRBJ1-6